This T cell receptor (beta chain) is from a study of blood T cells in healthy people across ages. Study-level information: Capture via template switching afforded approximately one barcoded beta molecule per two T cells. Broader study findings: Unsorted PBMC material precluded a definitive naive versus antigen-experienced comparison. For the donors, CMV status was unknown and possibly confounded expanded clonotype changes.

A second PCR, run for roughly 7 to 11 cycles, used a sample-barcoded 5' primer plus a J-beta primer mix. Each cDNA molecule received a tag from a template-switch adaptor that had 12 random nucleotides. TCRdb reprocessed the 5' RACE reads with MiXCR, giving one entry per CDR3 protein. The sample lists approximately 670,000 distinct CDR3 sequences, around 41% occurring once. This clonotype was counted many times. What it binds is unknown. Germline assignment: CDR1 SQVTM and CDR2 ANQGSEA. V lost 4 bases and J lost 4, with 9 bases in between. The length of the CDR3 is 12 residues. Material for sequencing was blood. This chain links TRBV29-1 with TRBJ2-3; D gene unclear. This TCR derives from a man at least 80 years old in good health. The CDR3 protein is CSVVRVPDTQYF. The DNA of the CDR3 is TGCAGCGTTGTCCGGGTCCCAGATACGCAGTATTTT.